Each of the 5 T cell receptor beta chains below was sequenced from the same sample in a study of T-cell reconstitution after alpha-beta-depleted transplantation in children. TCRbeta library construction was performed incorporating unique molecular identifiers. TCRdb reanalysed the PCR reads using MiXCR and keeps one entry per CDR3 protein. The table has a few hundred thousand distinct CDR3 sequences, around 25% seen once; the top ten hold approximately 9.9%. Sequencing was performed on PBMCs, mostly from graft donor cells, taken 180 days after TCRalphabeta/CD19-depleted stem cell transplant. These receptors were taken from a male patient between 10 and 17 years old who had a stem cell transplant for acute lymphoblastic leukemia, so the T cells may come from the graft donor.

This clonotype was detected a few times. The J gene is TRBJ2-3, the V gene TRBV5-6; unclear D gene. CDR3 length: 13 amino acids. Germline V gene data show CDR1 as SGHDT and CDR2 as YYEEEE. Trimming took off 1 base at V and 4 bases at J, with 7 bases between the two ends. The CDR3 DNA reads TGTGCCAGCAGCTTGAGTTCGGCAGATACGCAGTATTTT. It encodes CASSLSSADTQYF.

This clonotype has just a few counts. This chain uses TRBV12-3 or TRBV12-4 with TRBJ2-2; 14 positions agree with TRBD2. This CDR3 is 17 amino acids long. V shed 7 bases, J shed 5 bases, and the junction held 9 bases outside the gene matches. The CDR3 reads CASKTMGLAGVTGELFF. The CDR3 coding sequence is TGTGCCAGCAAAACCATGGGACTAGCGGGAGTTACCGGGGAGCTGTTTTTT.

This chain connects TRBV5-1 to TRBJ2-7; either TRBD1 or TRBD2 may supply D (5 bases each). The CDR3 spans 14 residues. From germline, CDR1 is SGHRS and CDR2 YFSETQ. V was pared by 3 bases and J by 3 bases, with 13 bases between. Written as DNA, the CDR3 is TGCGCCAGCAGCTCGCCCGGGACGGTCTACGAGCAGTACTTC. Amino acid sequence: CASSSPGTVYEQYF.

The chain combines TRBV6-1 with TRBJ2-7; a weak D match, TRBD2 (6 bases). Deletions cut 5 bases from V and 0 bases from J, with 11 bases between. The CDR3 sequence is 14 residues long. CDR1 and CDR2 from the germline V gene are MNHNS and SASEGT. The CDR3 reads CASSRDFTSYEQYF. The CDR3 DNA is TGTGCCAGCAGTCGGGACTTCACCTCCTACGAGCAGTACTTC.

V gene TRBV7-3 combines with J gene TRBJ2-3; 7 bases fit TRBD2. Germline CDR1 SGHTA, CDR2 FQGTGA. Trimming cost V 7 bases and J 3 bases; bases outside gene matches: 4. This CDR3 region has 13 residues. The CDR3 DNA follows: TGTGCCAGCACCGGGGGGTGGACAGATACGCAGTATTTT. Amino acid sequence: CASTGGWTDTQYF. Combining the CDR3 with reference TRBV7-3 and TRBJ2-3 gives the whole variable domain GAGVSQTPSNKVTEKGKYVELRCDPISGHTALYWYRQSLGQGPEFLIYFQGTGAADDSGLPNDRFFAVRPEGSVSTLKIQRTERGDSAVYLCASTGGWTDTQYFGPGTRLTVL.